This T cell receptor beta chain originates from a study of shared clonotypes between healthy human individuals. CDR1 and CDR2 from the germline V gene are SGHTS and YDEGEE. V dropped 4 bases and J dropped 2; count of bases not matched to a gene: 7. CDR3 length: 15 amino acids. Data came from immunoSEQ multiplex PCR; TCRdb stores just in-frame clones and leaves some out. The sample contains about 490,000 clones, around 78% of which appear only once. Unsorted samples used tens of millions of PBMCs for genomic DNA. This TCR was sampled from a woman in her 40s in good health. Some clones in this sample may be carry-over from other donors' samples. Sequences were obtained from PBMCs. This chain uses TRBV5-8 with TRBJ2-7; 9 bases agree with TRBD2. CDR3 residues: CASSTLAGLTYEQYF. The CDR3 nucleotides are TGTGCCAGCAGCACGCTAGCGGGGCTGACCTACGAGCAGTACTTC.